These T cell receptor beta chains were read from a single sample in a study of shared clonotypes between healthy human individuals. The data were produced by immunoSEQ multiplex PCR, yet TCRdb's version contains in-frame clones alone and is incomplete. The sample includes 850,000 to 1,200,000 clones, about 77% seen only once; the top ten take about 1.5%. Sequencing was done on a sample of memory CD4+ T cells sorted from blood. These TCRs come from a man aged 18 to 30 in good health. The CDR3 runs from the conserved cysteine through the conserved F or W. Fields, in order: CDR3 protein, V gene, J gene.

CASTRGSIGNTIYF	TRBV6-5	TRBJ1-3
CASSVRARLDQPQHF	TRBV2	TRBJ1-5
CASSLRQGNTEAFF	TRBV18	TRBJ1-1
CASSYSPWTDTQYF	TRBV6-6	TRBJ2-3
CASSLGQFSNQPQHF	TRBV5-6	TRBJ1-5
CASSPKEPGPTNTGELFF	TRBV18	TRBJ2-2
CASSLNSATQYF	TRBV11-2	TRBJ2-5
CASSPKGQETNYGYTF	TRBV9	TRBJ1-2
CASSTVANTGELFF	TRBV7-2	TRBJ2-2
CASRRQASSPLHF	TRBV19	TRBJ1-6
CAWSVGGMYNEQFF	TRBV30	TRBJ2-1
CASSETSGRAPGELFF	TRBV9	TRBJ2-2
CASSEWGYEQYF	TRBV6-1	TRBJ2-7
CASSSMTAGVDSPLHF	TRBV5-4	TRBJ1-6
CASSRLAGNTDTQYF	TRBV11-1	TRBJ2-3
CASSASGAGNTIYF	TRBV2	TRBJ1-3
CASSLLQGGTEAFF	TRBV28	TRBJ1-1
CASSTCSYEQYF	TRBV21-1	TRBJ2-7
CASSFPPGTGRTGELFF	TRBV28	TRBJ2-2
CASSYSKSSYNSPLHF	TRBV6-5	TRBJ1-6
CASSLNRDTQYF	TRBV7-2	TRBJ2-3
CASSFTPHGSRANTGELFF	TRBV12-1	TRBJ2-2
CASSGGQGNQPQHF	TRBV6-1	TRBJ1-5
CASRTGGSPDTQYF	TRBV19	TRBJ2-3
CASSHTGADTEAFF	TRBV5-1	TRBJ1-1